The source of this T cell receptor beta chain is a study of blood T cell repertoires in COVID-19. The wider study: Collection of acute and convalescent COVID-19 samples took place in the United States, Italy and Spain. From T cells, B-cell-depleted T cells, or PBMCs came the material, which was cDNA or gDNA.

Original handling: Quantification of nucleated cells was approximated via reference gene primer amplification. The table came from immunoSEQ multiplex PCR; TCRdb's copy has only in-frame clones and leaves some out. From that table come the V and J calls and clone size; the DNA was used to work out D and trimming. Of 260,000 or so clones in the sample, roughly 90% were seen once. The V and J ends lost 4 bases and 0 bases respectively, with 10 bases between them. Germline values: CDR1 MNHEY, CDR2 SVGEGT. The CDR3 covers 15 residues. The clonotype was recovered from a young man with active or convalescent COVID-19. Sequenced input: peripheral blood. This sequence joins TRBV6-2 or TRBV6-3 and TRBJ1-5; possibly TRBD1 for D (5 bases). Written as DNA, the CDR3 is TGTGCCAGCAGTTGGACACCGGATAGCAATCAGCCCCAGCATTTT. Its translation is CASSWTPDSNQPQHF.